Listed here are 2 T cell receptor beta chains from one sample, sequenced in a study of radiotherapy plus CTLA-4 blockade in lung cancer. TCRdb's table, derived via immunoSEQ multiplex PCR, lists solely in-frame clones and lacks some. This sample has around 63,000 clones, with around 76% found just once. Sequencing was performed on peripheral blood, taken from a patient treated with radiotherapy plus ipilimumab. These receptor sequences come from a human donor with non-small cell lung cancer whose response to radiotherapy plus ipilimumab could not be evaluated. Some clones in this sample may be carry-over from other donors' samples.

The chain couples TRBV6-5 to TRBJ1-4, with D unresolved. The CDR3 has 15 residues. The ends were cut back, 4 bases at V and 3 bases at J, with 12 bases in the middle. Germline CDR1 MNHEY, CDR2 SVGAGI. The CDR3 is CASSWRGRANEKLFF. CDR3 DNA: TGTGCCAGCAGTTGGCGGGGTAGGGCTAATGAAAAACTGTTTTTT.

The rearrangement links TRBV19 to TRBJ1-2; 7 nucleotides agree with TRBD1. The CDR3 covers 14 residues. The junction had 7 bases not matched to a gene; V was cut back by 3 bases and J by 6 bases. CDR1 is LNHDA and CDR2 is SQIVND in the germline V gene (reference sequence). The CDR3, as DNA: TGTGCCAGTAGTATGAGGACAGGAGTAAATGGCTACACCTTC. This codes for CASSMRTGVNGYTF.